This TCR beta chain was captured in a study of blood T cell repertoires in COVID-19. This CDR3 region has 15 residues. Germline V gene sequence: CDR1 MNHEY, CDR2 SMNVEV (reference sequence). With 3 bases clipped from V and 0 bases from J, the junction kept 1 base outside the gene matches. TCRdb keeps only in-frame clones here, not all; method: immunoSEQ multiplex PCR. The sample includes 310,000 or so clones, around 90% of them seen just once. This clonotype was obtained from a woman aged 18-29 years who had recovered from COVID-19. This sequence joins TRBV27 and TRBJ2-7; TRBD2 matches at 11 bases. The material sequenced was PBMCs or T cells enriched from blood (not recorded which). CDR3: CASSLTSGASYEQYF. DNA for the CDR3: TGTGCCAGCAGTTTGACTAGCGGGGCCTCCTACGAGCAGTACTTC.